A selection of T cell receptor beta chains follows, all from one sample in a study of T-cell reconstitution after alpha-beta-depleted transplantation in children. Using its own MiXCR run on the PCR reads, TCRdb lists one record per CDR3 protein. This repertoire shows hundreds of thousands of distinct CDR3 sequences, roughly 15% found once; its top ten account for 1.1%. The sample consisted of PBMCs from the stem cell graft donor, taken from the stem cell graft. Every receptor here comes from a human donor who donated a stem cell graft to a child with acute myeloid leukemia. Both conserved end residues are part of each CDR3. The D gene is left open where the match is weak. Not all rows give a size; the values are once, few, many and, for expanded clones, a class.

cdr3_aa: CSARAPTGNYYGYTF; cdr3_nt: TGCAGTGCTAGAGCCCCGACAGGAAACTACTATGGCTACACCTTC; clone_size: many; v_call: TRBV20-1; j_call: TRBJ1-2; d_call: NA
cdr3_aa: CATSHRSPNEKLFF; cdr3_nt: TGTGCCACCAGCCACAGGTCCCCTAATGAAAAACTGTTTTTT; clone_size: few; v_call: TRBV15; j_call: TRBJ1-4; d_call: NA
cdr3_aa: CASSHGGDEQFF; cdr3_nt: TGTGCCAGCAGCCATGGTGGGGATGAGCAGTTCTTC; clone_size: few; v_call: TRBV7-2; j_call: TRBJ2-1; d_call: NA
cdr3_aa: CSAWTEMNTGELFF; cdr3_nt: TGCAGTGCGTGGACAGAGATGAACACCGGGGAGCTGTTTTTT; clone_size: NA; v_call: TRBV20-1; j_call: TRBJ2-2; d_call: NA
cdr3_aa: CASSLAGAATQYF; cdr3_nt: TGTGCCAGCAGTTTAGCAGGGGCGGCCACCCAGTACTTC; clone_size: many; v_call: TRBV12-3/TRBV12-4; j_call: TRBJ2-5; d_call: NA
cdr3_aa: CASSSLVNEQFF; cdr3_nt: TGTGCCAGCAGCTCTCTAGTCAATGAGCAGTTCTTC; clone_size: NA; v_call: TRBV11-3; j_call: TRBJ2-1; d_call: NA
cdr3_aa: CASSLIRAGVNTEAFF; cdr3_nt: TGTGCCAGCAGTTTAATTAGGGCAGGGGTGAACACTGAAGCTTTCTTT; clone_size: few; v_call: TRBV27; j_call: TRBJ1-1; d_call: NA
cdr3_aa: CSVVSRTGDGGELFF; cdr3_nt: TGCAGCGTTGTTTCCCGGACAGGAGATGGCGGGGAGCTGTTTTTT; clone_size: many; v_call: TRBV29-1; j_call: TRBJ2-2; d_call: TRBD1
cdr3_aa: CASTSPASTDTQYF; cdr3_nt: TGTGCCAGCACCTCGCCGGCGAGCACAGATACGCAGTATTTT; clone_size: many; v_call: TRBV5-5; j_call: TRBJ2-3; d_call: NA
cdr3_aa: CSARSREAQETQYF; cdr3_nt: TGCAGTGCTAGGAGCAGGGAGGCCCAAGAGACCCAGTACTTC; clone_size: many; v_call: TRBV20-1; j_call: TRBJ2-5; d_call: NA
cdr3_aa: CASSARTDPPHNNEQFF; cdr3_nt: TGTGCCAGCAGCGCCCGGACAGATCCACCTCATAACAATGAGCAGTTCTTC; clone_size: NA; v_call: TRBV21-1; j_call: TRBJ2-1; d_call: NA
cdr3_aa: CASSHGEGNNQPQHF; cdr3_nt: TGTGCCAGCAGCCACGGCGAGGGGAACAATCAGCCCCAGCATTTT; clone_size: few; v_call: TRBV5-5; j_call: TRBJ1-5; d_call: NA
cdr3_aa: CSAGIARGMETQYF; cdr3_nt: TGCAGTGCGGGGATTGCGCGGGGGATGGAGACCCAGTACTTC; clone_size: many; v_call: TRBV20-1; j_call: TRBJ2-5; d_call: TRBD2
cdr3_aa: CSAYGTLDDGYTF; cdr3_nt: TGCAGCGCCTACGGGACTTTGGACGATGGCTACACCTTC; clone_size: many; v_call: TRBV29-1; j_call: TRBJ1-2; d_call: NA
cdr3_aa: CASSDGGAKNIQYF; cdr3_nt: TGCGCCAGCAGTGACGGGGGGGCCAAAAACATTCAGTACTTC; clone_size: many; v_call: TRBV10-2; j_call: TRBJ2-4; d_call: TRBD2
cdr3_aa: CASTQGRTNTEAFF; cdr3_nt: TGCGCCAGCACCCAAGGACGGACGAACACTGAAGCTTTCTTT; clone_size: NA; v_call: TRBV5-1; j_call: TRBJ1-1; d_call: NA
cdr3_aa: CSARTLAGSDTQYF; cdr3_nt: TGCAGTGCTAGAACACTAGCGGGGTCAGATACGCAGTATTTT; clone_size: many; v_call: TRBV20-1; j_call: TRBJ2-3; d_call: TRBD2
cdr3_aa: CASSQEPGAPYQETQYF; cdr3_nt: TGCGCCAGCAGCCAAGAACCGGGGGCCCCGTACCAAGAGACCCAGTACTTC; clone_size: NA; v_call: TRBV4-3; j_call: TRBJ2-5; d_call: NA
cdr3_aa: CASTLRAGPYNEQFF; cdr3_nt: TGTGCCAGCACCCTTAGAGCGGGGCCGTACAATGAGCAGTTCTTC; clone_size: NA; v_call: TRBV27; j_call: TRBJ2-1; d_call: TRBD2
cdr3_aa: CSATGTANTEAFF; cdr3_nt: TGCAGTGCCACTGGGACTGCGAACACTGAAGCTTTCTTT; clone_size: many; v_call: TRBV20-1; j_call: TRBJ1-1; d_call: NA
cdr3_aa: CSVKGRGSDTEAFF; cdr3_nt: TGCAGCGTTAAAGGCAGGGGGTCCGACACTGAAGCTTTCTTT; clone_size: many; v_call: TRBV29-1; j_call: TRBJ1-1; d_call: TRBD1
cdr3_aa: CSARDRGGYEQYF; cdr3_nt: TGCAGTGCTAGAGATCGGGGGGGCTACGAGCAGTACTTC; clone_size: many; v_call: TRBV20-1; j_call: TRBJ2-7; d_call: TRBD2
cdr3_aa: CASIPGQGRPSTDTQYF; cdr3_nt: TGTGCCAGCATCCCGGGACAGGGCAGACCTAGCACAGATACGCAGTATTTT; clone_size: few; v_call: TRBV12-3/TRBV12-4; j_call: TRBJ2-3; d_call: TRBD1
cdr3_aa: CASSLEGWDGYTF; cdr3_nt: TGTGCCAGCAGCTTGGAAGGTTGGGATGGCTACACCTTC; clone_size: NA; v_call: TRBV5-5; j_call: TRBJ1-2; d_call: NA
cdr3_aa: CSAIRAGTYEQYF; cdr3_nt: TGCAGTGCTATTCGGGCGGGAACCTACGAGCAGTACTTC; clone_size: few; v_call: TRBV20-1; j_call: TRBJ2-7; d_call: NA
cdr3_aa: CSASGIQGDEQYF; cdr3_nt: TGCAGTGCTAGTGGGATACAGGGCGACGAGCAGTACTTC; clone_size: few; v_call: TRBV20-1; j_call: TRBJ2-7; d_call: NA
cdr3_aa: CSANPKGSLLSTIYF; cdr3_nt: TGCAGTGCTAACCCTAAGGGCTCCCTACTCTCCACCATATATTTT; clone_size: many; v_call: TRBV20-1; j_call: TRBJ1-3; d_call: NA
cdr3_aa: CASRGSNTGELFF; cdr3_nt: TGCGCCAGCCGGGGGTCGAACACCGGGGAGCTGTTTTTT; clone_size: NA; v_call: TRBV10-1; j_call: TRBJ2-2; d_call: NA
cdr3_aa: CASRRTGQNYEQYF; cdr3_nt: TGTGCCAGCAGAAGGACAGGGCAAAACTACGAGCAGTACTTC; clone_size: NA; v_call: TRBV6-2/TRBV6-3; j_call: TRBJ2-7; d_call: TRBD1
cdr3_aa: CSVQGLSYEQYF; cdr3_nt: TGCAGCGTACAGGGGCTCTCCTACGAGCAGTACTTC; clone_size: many; v_call: TRBV29-1; j_call: TRBJ2-7; d_call: TRBD1
cdr3_aa: CASSFGTGGWRSTDTQYF; cdr3_nt: TGTGCCAGCAGCTTCGGGACAGGGGGCTGGCGTAGCACAGATACGCAGTATTTT; clone_size: few; v_call: TRBV11-1; j_call: TRBJ2-3; d_call: TRBD1
cdr3_aa: CASSQAPYQETQYF; cdr3_nt: TGCGCCAGCAGCCAAGCCCCCTACCAAGAGACCCAGTACTTC; clone_size: NA; v_call: TRBV4-3; j_call: TRBJ2-5; d_call: NA
cdr3_aa: CASSLVQGDYGYTF; cdr3_nt: TGTGCCAGCAGTTTAGTACAGGGCGACTATGGCTACACCTTC; clone_size: few; v_call: TRBV12-3/TRBV12-4; j_call: TRBJ1-2; d_call: NA
cdr3_aa: CASKRQGYEQYF; cdr3_nt: TGTGCCAGCAAAAGACAAGGCTACGAGCAGTACTTC; clone_size: NA; v_call: TRBV2; j_call: TRBJ2-7; d_call: NA
cdr3_aa: CASSLGTRDLYNEQFF; cdr3_nt: TGTGCCAGCAGCTTAGGGACTAGGGATCTCTACAATGAGCAGTTCTTC; clone_size: NA; v_call: TRBV7-2; j_call: TRBJ2-1; d_call: TRBD2